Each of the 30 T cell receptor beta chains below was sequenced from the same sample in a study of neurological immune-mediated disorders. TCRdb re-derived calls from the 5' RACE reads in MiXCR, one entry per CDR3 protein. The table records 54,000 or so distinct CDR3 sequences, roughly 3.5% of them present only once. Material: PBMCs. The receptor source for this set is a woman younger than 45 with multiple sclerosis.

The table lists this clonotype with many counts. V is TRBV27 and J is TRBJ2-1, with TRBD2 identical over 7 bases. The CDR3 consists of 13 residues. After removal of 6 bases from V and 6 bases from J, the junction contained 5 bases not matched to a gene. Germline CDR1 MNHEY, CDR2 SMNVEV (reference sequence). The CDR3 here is CASRETSLNEQFF. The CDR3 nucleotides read TGTGCCAGCAGGGAGACTAGCCTCAATGAGCAGTTCTTC.

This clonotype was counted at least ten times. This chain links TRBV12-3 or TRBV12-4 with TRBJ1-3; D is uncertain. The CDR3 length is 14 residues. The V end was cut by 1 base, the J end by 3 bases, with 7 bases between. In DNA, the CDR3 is TGTGCCAGCAGTTTAGACGGCGGTGGAAACACCATATATTTT. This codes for CASSLDGGGNTIYF.

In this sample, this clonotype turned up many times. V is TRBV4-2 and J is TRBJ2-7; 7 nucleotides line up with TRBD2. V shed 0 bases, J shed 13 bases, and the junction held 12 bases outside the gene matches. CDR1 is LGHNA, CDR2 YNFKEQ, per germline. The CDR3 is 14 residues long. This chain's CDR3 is CASSQDRAGAGVYF. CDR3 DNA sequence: TGTGCCAGCAGCCAAGATCGGGCTGGCGCGGGGGTTTACTTC.

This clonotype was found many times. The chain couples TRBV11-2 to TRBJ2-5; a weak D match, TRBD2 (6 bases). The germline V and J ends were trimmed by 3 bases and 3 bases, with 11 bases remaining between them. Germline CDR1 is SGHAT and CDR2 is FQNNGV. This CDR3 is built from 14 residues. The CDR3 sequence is CASSFFTGEETQYF. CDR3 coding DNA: TGTGCCAGCAGCTTTTTTACGGGGGAAGAGACCCAGTACTTC.

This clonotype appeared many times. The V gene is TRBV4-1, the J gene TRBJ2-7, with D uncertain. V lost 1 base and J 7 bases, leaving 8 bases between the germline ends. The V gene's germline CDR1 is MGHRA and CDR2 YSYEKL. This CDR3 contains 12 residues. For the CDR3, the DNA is TGCGCCAGCAGCCAAGTGGATGGGGAGCAGTACTTC. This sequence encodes CASSQVDGEQYF.

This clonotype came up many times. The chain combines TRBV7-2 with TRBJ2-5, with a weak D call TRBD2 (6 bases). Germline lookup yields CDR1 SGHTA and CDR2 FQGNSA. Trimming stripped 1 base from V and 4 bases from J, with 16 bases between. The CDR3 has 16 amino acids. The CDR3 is CASSLGAWTKPETQYF. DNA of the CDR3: TGTGCCAGCAGCTTAGGGGCTTGGACTAAACCAGAGACCCAGTACTTC.

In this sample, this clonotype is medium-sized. DNA of the CDR3: TGTGCCATCAGTGGTGGGACAGGGGAATACGAGCAGTACTTC. This gives the protein CAISGGTGEYEQYF. The chain employs TRBV10-3 and TRBJ2-7; 10 bases map to TRBD1. Germline trimming cut 4 bases from V and 4 bases from J; bases unmatched to any gene: 4. This CDR3 has 14 amino acids. In germline, CDR1 is ENHRY, CDR2 SYGVKD.

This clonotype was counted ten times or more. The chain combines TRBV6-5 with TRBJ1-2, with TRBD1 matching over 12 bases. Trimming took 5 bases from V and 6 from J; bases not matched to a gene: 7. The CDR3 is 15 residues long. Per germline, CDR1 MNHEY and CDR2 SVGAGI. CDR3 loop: CASSRGDRGPDGYTF. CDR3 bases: TGTGCCAGCAGTAGAGGGGACAGGGGGCCGGATGGCTACACCTTC.

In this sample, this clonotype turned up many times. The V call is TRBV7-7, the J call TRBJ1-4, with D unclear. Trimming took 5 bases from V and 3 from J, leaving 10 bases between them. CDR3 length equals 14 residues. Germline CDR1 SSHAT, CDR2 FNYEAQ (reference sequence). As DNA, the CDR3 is TGTGCCAGCAGCCCTGTGAATGCTAATGAAAAACTGTTTTTT. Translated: CASSPVNANEKLFF.

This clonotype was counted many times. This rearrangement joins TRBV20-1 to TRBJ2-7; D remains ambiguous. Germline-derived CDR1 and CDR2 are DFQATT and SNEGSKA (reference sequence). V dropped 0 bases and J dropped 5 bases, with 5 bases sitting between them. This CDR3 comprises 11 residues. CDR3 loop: CSARDRHEQYF. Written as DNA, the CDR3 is TGCAGTGCTAGAGATCGCCACGAGCAGTACTTC.

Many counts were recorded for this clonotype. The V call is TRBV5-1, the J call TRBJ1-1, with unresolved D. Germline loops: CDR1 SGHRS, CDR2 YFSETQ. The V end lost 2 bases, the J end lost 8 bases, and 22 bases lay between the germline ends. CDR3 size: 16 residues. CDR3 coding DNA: TGCGCCAGCAGCTTAGTGGGAGGCCTCCAACGGGAGGAAGCTTTCTTT. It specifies CASSLVGGLQREEAFF.

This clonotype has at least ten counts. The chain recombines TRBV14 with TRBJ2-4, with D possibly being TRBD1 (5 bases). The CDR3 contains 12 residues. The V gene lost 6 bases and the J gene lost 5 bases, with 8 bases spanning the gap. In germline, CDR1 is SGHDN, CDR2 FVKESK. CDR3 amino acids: CASSETENIQYF. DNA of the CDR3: TGTGCCAGCAGTGAGACAGAAAACATTCAGTACTTC.

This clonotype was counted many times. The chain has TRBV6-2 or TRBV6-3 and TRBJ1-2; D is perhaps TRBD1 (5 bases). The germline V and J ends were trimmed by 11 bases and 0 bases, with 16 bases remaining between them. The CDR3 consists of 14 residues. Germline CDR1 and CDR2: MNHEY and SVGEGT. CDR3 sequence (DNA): TGTGCCGGCTCGGAGCAGGGCCCTAACTATGGCTACACCTTC. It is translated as CAGSEQGPNYGYTF.

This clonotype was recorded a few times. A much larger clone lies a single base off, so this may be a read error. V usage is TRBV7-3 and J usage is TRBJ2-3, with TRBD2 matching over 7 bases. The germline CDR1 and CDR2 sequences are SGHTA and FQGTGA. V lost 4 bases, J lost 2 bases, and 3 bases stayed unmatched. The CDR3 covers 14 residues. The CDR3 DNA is TGTGCCAGCAGCTCGGGACTAAACACAGATACGCAGTATTTT. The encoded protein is CASSSGLNTDTQYF.

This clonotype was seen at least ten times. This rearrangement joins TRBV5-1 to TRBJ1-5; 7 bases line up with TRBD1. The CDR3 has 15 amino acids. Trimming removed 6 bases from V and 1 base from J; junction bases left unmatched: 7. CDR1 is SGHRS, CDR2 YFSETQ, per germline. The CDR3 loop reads CASKQGMGSNQPQHF. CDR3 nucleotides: TGCGCCAGCAAACAGGGGATGGGGAGCAATCAGCCCCAGCATTTT.

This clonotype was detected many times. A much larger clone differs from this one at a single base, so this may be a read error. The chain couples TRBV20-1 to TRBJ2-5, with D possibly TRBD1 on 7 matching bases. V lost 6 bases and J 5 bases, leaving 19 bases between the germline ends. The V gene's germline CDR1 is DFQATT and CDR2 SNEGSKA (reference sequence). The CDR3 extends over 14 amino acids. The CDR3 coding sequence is TGCAGTGCAAGCAGGGGGGCTACCACGGAGACCCAGTACTTC. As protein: CSASRGATTETQYF.

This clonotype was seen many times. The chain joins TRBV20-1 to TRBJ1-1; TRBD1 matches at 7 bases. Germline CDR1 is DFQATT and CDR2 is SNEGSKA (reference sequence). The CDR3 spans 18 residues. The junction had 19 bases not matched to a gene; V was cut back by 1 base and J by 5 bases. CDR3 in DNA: TGCAGTGCTAGAGCTTCGTGGGATGGAAAGGGGGCGTGGACTGAAGCTTTCTTT. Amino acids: CSARASWDGKGAWTEAFF.

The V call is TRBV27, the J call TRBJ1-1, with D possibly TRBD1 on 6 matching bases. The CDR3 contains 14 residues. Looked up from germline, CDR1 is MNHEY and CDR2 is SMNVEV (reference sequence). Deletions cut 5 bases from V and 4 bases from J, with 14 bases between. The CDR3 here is CASSSAGVGTEAFF. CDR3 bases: TGTGCCAGCAGTAGCGCAGGGGTGGGCACTGAAGCTTTCTTT.

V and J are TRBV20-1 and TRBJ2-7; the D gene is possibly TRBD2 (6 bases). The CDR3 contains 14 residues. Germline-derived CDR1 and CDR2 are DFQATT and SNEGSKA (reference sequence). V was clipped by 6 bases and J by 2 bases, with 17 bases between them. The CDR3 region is CSAGGSANPYEQYF. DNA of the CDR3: TGCAGTGCGGGGGGTAGCGCGAACCCCTACGAGCAGTACTTC.

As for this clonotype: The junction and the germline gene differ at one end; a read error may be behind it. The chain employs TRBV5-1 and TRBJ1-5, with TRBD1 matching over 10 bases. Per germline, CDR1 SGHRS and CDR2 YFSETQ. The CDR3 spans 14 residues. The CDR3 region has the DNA TGCGCCAGCAGCTCGGGACAGGGGAATCAGCCCCAGAATTTT. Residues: CASSSGQGNQPQNF.

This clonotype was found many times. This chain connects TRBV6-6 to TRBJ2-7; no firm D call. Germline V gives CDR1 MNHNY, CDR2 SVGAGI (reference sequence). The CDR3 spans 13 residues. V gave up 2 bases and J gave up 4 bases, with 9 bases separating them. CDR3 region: CASSYTLTYEQYF. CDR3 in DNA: TGTGCCAGCAGTTACACCCTAACTTACGAGCAGTACTTC.

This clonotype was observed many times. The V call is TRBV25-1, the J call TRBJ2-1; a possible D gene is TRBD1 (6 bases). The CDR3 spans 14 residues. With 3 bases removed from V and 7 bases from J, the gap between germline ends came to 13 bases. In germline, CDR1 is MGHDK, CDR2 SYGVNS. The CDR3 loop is CASSEVTGRNEQFF. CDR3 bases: TGTGCCAGCAGTGAGGTAACAGGGAGAAATGAGCAGTTCTTC.

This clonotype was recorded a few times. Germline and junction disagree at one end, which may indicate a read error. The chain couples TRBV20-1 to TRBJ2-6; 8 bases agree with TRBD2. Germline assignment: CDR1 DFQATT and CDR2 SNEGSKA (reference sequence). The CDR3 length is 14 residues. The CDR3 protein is CSAAGGNGAKVLTF. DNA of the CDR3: TGCAGTGCTGCGGGAGGTAATGGGGCCAAAGTCCTGACTTTC.

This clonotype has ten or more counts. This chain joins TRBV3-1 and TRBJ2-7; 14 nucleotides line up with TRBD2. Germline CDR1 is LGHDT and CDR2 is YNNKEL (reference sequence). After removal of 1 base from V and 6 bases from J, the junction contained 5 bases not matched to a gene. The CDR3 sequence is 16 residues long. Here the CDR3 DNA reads TGTGCCAGCAGCCAAGTTGGAGGACTAGCGGGGGGCGAGCAGTACTTC. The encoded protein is CASSQVGGLAGGEQYF.

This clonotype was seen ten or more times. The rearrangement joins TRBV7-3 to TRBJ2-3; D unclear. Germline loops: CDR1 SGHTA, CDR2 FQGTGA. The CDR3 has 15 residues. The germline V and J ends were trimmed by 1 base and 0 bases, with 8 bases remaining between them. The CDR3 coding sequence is TGTGCCAGCAGCTTAATGGGTGGAAGCACAGATACGCAGTATTTT. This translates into CASSLMGGSTDTQYF. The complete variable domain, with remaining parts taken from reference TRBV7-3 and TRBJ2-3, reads GAGVSQTPSNKVTEKGKYVELRCDPISGHTALYWYRQSLGQGPEFLIYFQGTGAADDSGLPNDRFFAVRPEGSVSTLKIQRTERGDSAVYLCASSLMGGSTDTQYFGPGTRLTVL.

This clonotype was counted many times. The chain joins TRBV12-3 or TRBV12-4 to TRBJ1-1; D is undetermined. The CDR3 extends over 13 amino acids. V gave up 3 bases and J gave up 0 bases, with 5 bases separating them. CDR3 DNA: TGTGCCAGCAGTTTTCGGGTGAACACTGAAGCTTTCTTT. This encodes CASSFRVNTEAFF.

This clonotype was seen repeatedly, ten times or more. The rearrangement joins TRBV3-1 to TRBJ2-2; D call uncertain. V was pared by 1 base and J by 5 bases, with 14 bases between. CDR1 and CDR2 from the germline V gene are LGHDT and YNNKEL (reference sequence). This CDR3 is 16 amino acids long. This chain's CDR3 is CASSQGLWTVTGELFF. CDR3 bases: TGTGCCAGCAGCCAAGGGCTCTGGACGGTAACCGGGGAGCTGTTTTTT.

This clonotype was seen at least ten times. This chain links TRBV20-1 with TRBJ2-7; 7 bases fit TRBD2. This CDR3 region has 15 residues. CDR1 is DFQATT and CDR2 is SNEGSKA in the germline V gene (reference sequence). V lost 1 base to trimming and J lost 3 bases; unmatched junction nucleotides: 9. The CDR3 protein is CSARAVASGDYEQYF. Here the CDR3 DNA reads TGCAGTGCTAGAGCCGTTGCGAGCGGGGACTACGAGCAGTACTTC.

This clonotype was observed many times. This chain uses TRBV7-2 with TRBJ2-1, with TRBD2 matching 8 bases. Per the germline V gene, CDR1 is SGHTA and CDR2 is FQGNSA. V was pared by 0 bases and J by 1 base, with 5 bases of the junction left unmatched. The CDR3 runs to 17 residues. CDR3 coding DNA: TGTGCCAGCAGCTTAGCTGACGGGGGGGGATCCTACAATGAGCAGTTCTTC. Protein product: CASSLADGGGSYNEQFF.

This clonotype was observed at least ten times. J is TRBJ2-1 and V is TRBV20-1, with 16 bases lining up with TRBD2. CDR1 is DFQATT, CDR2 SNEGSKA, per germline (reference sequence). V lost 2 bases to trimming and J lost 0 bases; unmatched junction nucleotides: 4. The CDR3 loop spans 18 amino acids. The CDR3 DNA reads TGCAGTGCTAGATCGGGACTAGCGGGAGGGCCCTCCTACAATGAGCAGTTCTTC. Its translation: CSARSGLAGGPSYNEQFF.